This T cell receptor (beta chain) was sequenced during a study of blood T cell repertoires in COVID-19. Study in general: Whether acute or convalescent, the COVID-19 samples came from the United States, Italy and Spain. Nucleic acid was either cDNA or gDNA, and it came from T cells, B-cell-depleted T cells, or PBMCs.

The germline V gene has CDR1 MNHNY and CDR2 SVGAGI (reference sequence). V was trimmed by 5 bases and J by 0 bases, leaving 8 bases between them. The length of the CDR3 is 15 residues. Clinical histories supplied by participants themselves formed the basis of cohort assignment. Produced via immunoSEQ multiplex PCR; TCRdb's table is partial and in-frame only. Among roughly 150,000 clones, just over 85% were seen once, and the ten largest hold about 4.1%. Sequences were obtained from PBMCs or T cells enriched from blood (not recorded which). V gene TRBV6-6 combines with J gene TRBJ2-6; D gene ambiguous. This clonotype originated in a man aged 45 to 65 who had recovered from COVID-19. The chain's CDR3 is CASSNRGSGANVLTF. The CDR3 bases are TGTGCCAGCAGTAATCGAGGCTCTGGGGCCAACGTCCTGACTTTC.